A single T cell receptor (beta chain) is shown here with its context. The data were taken from a study of blood T cell repertoires in COVID-19. Authors' data handling: Scientists estimated how many nucleated cells there were by amplifying reference gene primers. The method was immunoSEQ multiplex PCR; TCRdb's version includes in-frame clones alone and lacks a portion of them. V and J calls and clone size are given by that table; D and trimming were obtained from the DNA. The sample consists of roughly 32,000 clones, over 75% of them appearing once. The sequencing sample was made of peripheral blood. This sequence originates from a man aged 55 to 70 with active COVID-19.

The CDR3 region is CASNRGGYTEAFF. The CDR3 region has the DNA TGTGCCAGCAACCGAGGGGGCTACACTGAAGCTTTCTTT. The chain couples TRBV6-5 to TRBJ1-1; the match to TRBD1 covers 7 bases. The CDR3 contains 13 residues. V lost 7 bases and J lost 3; bases outside the gene matches: 5. Germline CDR1 and CDR2: MNHEY and SVGAGI.